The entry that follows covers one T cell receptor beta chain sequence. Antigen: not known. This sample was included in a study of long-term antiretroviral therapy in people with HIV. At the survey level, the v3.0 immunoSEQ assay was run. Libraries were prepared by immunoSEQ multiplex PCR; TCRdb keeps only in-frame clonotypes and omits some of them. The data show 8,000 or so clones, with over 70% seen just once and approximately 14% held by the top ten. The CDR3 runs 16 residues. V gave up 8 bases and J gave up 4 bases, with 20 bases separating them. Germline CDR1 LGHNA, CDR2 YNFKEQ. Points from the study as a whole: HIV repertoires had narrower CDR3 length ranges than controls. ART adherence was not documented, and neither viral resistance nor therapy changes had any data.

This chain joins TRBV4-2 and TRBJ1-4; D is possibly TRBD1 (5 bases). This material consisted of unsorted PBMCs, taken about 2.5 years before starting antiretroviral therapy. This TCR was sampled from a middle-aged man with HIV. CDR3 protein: CASQTIQGNDNEKLFF. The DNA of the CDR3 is TGTGCCAGCCAGACGATCCAGGGCAATGATAATGAAAAACTGTTTTTT.